A single sample gave rise to the 5 T cell receptor beta chains below, sequenced in a study of blood T cell repertoires in COVID-19. The data were produced by immunoSEQ multiplex PCR, yet TCRdb's version contains in-frame clones alone and is incomplete. This repertoire shows 250,000 to 400,000 clones, roughly 90% found once; its top ten account for 2.5% to 3%. The source material was peripheral blood. The receptor source for this set is a woman in her twenties or thirties with COVID-19, enrolled during active disease.

The rearrangement uses TRBV19 and TRBJ1-5; D is uncertain. Deletions cut 6 bases from V and 4 bases from J, with 13 bases between. The length of the CDR3 is 14 residues. Looked up from germline, CDR1 is LNHDA and CDR2 is SQIVND (reference sequence). CDR3 residues: CASSNREHNQPQHF. The DNA of the CDR3 is TGTGCCAGTAGCAACCGGGAGCATAATCAGCCCCAGCATTTT.

The chain links TRBV24-1 to TRBJ1-1, with a tentative D call TRBD1 (5 bases). The germline V and J ends were trimmed by 7 bases and 1 base, with 15 bases remaining between them. Germline V gene data show CDR1 as KGHDR and CDR2 as SFDVKD. The CDR3 has 15 amino acids. Here the CDR3 DNA reads TGTGCCACCAGGTCCAGGGAGGCCCCGAACACTGAAGCTTTCTTT. Amino acid sequence: CATRSREAPNTEAFF.

This chain joins TRBV7-8 and TRBJ1-6; 10 bases match TRBD1. The trim removed 4 bases at V and 5 bases at J, leaving 8 bases unmatched. Germline V gene data show CDR1 as SGHVS and CDR2 as FQNEAQ. The CDR3 runs to 17 residues. The CDR3 spells CASSSRDRGLHNSPLHF. The CDR3 region has the DNA TGTGCCAGCAGCTCCCGGGACAGGGGACTTCATAATTCACCCCTCCACTTT.

This clone was seen more than once but under ten times. The CDR3 loop is CASSQDDGRINEQFF. The DNA for the CDR3 is TGTGCCAGCAGCCAAGATGACGGGAGAATCAATGAGCAGTTCTTC. The V call is TRBV4-2, the J call TRBJ2-1; a weak D match, TRBD2 (6 bases). The CDR3 totals 15 residues. Per germline, CDR1 LGHNA and CDR2 YNFKEQ. Trimming took 0 bases from V and 6 from J, leaving 12 bases between them.

Remarks on this clone: The junction does not match germline at one end; this may be a read error. The chain couples TRBV6-2 or TRBV6-3 to TRBJ2-1; TRBD2 matches at 10 bases. The CDR3 is 12 residues long. The V gene's germline CDR1 is MNHEY and CDR2 SVGEGT. This CDR3 reads CASSFHPSGGLF. CDR3 nucleotides: TGTGCCAGCAGTTTTCATCCTAGCGGGGGTCTCTTC.